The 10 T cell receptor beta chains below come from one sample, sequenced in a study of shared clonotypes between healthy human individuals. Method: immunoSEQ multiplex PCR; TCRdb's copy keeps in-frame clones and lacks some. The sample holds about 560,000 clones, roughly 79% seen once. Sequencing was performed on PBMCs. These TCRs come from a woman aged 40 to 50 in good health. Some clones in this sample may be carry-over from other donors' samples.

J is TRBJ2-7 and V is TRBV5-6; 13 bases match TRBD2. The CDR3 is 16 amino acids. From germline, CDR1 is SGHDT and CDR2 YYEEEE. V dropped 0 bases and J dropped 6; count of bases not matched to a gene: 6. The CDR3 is CASSLVGLAGVGEQYF. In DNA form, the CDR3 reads TGTGCCAGCAGCTTGGTCGGACTAGCGGGAGTAGGCGAGCAGTACTTC. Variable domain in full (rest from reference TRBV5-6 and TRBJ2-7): DAGVTQSPTHLIKTRGQQVTLRCSPKSGHDTVSWYQQALGQGPQFIFQYYEEEERQRGNFPDRFSGHQFPNYSSELNVNALLLGDSALYLCASSLVGLAGVGEQYFGPGTRLTVT.

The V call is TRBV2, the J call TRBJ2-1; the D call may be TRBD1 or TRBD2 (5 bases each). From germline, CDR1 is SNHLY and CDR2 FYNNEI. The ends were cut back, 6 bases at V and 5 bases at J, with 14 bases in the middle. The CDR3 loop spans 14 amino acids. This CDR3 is CASSAGTYNNEQFF. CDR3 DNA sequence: TGTGCCAGCAGCGCCGGGACCTACAACAATGAGCAGTTCTTC.

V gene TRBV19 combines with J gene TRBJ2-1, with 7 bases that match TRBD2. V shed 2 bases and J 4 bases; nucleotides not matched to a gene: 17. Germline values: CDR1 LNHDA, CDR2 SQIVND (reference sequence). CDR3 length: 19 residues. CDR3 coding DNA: TGTGCCAGTAGTATACCCCACCCGAGGACTAGTCAACAATACAATGAGCAGTTCTTC. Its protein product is CASSIPHPRTSQQYNEQFF.

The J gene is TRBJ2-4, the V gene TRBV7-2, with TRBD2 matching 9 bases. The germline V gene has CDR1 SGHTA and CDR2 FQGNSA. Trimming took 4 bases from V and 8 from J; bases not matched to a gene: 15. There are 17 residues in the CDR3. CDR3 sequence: CASSSSSGNPAMDIQYF. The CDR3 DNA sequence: TGTGCCAGCAGCTCATCTAGCGGGAACCCGGCTATGGACATTCAGTACTTC.

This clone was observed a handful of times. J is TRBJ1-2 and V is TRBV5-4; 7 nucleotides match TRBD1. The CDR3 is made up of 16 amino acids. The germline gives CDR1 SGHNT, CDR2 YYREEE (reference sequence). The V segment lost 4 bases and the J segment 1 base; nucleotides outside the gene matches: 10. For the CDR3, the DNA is TGTGCCAGCAGCCAAGGACAGGCCGCGCATAACTATGGCTACACCTTC. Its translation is CASSQGQAAHNYGYTF.

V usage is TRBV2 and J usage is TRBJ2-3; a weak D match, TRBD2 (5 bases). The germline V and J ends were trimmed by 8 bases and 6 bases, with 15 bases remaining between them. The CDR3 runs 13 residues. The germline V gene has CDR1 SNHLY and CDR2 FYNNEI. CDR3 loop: CASGRGLKDTQYF. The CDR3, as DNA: TGTGCCAGCGGGAGAGGCCTGAAGGATACGCAGTATTTT.

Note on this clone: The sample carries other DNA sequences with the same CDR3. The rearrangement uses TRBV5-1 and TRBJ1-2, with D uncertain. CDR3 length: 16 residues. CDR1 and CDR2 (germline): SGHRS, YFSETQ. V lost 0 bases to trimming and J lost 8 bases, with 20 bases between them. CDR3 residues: CASSLEGPRAGGGYTF. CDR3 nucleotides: TGCGCCAGCAGCTTGGAAGGACCCCGAGCTGGCGGCGGCTACACCTTC.

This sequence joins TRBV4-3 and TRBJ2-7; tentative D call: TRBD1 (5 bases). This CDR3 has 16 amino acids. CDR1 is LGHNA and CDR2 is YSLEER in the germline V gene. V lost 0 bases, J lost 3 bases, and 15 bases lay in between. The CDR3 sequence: CASSQEGAAAHYEQYF. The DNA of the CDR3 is TGCGCCAGCAGCCAAGAAGGGGCGGCAGCCCACTACGAGCAGTACTTC.

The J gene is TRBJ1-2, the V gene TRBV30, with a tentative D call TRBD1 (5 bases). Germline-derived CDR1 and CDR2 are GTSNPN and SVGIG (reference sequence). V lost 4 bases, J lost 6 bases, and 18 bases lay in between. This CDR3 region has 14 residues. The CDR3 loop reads CAWNLGQIIDGYTF. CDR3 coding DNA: TGTGCCTGGAATTTGGGGCAGATAATTGATGGCTACACCTTC.

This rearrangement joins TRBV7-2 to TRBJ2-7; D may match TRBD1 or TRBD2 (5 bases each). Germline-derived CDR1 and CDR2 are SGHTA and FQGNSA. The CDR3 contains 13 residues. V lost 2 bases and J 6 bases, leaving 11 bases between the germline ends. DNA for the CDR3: TGTGCCAGCAGCTTAAGGGACCTTGGCGAGCAGTACTTC. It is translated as CASSLRDLGEQYF.